This passage covers 10 T cell receptor beta chains from one sample sequenced in a study of cytomegalovirus exposure and HLA in healthy donors. The study ran its PCR with 60 Vbeta and 13 Jbeta primers. Assay: immunoSEQ multiplex PCR; the TCRdb copy retains only in-frame clones and omits some. The sample yields about 220,000 clones, 80% to 85% seen once. The material sequenced was PBMCs. These TCRs come from a boy aged 2 to 9 in good health and CMV-seronegative.

The J gene is TRBJ2-3, the V gene TRBV15, with unresolved D. Between the trimmed V and J ends, which lost 0 bases and 3 bases, there was a span of 16 bases. This CDR3 is built from 17 residues. Germline V lookup: CDR1 LNHNV, CDR2 YYDKDF (reference sequence). The CDR3 sequence is CATSRDGSGWRTDTQYF. The CDR3 bases are TGTGCCACCAGCAGAGATGGGTCCGGGTGGAGAACAGATACGCAGTATTTT.

The CDR3 region is CSVSGTGSSTEAFF. The CDR3 bases are TGCAGCGTTTCCGGGACAGGGAGCAGCACTGAAGCTTTCTTT. The chain combines TRBV29-1 with TRBJ1-1; TRBD1 aligns across 9 bases. Germline loops: CDR1 SQVTM, CDR2 ANQGSEA. Trimming at V came to 5 bases and at J to 4 bases, leaving 8 bases not matched to a gene. The CDR3 extends over 14 amino acids.

This chain links TRBV10-3 with TRBJ2-7, with 14 bases fitting TRBD2. CDR1 is ENHRY, CDR2 SYGVKD, per germline. The CDR3 extends over 15 amino acids. The trim removed 7 bases at V and 2 bases at J, leaving 4 bases unmatched. The CDR3 DNA is TGTGCCATCACCGTGACTAGCGGGGGGGCCTACGAGCAGTACTTC. Encoded protein: CAITVTSGGAYEQYF.

The chain is built from TRBV5-1 and TRBJ1-4; TRBD1 is a possible D gene (5 bases). There are 13 residues in the CDR3. V lost 0 bases and J 12 bases, leaving 12 bases between the germline ends. CDR1 SGHRS and CDR2 YFSETQ come from the germline V gene. The CDR3 DNA is TGCGCCAGCAGCTTGGCCGTGGGGGGTGAACTGTTTTTT. The encoded protein is CASSLAVGGELFF.

The chain is built from TRBV7-8 and TRBJ2-7; the D gene is possibly TRBD2 (6 bases). The V gene's germline CDR1 is SGHVS and CDR2 FQNEAQ. Trimming pared 5 bases from V and 2 bases from J, leaving 13 bases between. The CDR3 contains 14 residues. The CDR3 sequence is CASSIRRETYEQYF. CDR3 DNA sequence: TGTGCCAGCAGCATACGGAGGGAGACCTACGAGCAGTACTTC.

This chain uses TRBV10-3 with TRBJ2-3, with 11 bases lining up with TRBD1. V shed 4 bases, J shed 4 bases, and the junction held 1 base outside the gene matches. CDR1 and CDR2 from the germline V gene are ENHRY and SYGVKD. The CDR3 sequence is 14 residues long. The CDR3 bases are TGTGCCATCAGTGCGGGACAGGGGGCAGATACGCAGTATTTT. It yields the protein CAISAGQGADTQYF.

The chain uses TRBV29-1 and TRBJ2-2; D unresolved. Germline values: CDR1 SQVTM, CDR2 ANQGSEA. With 0 bases removed from V and 1 base from J, the gap between germline ends came to 6 bases. The CDR3 contains 14 residues. CDR3 bases: TGCAGCGTTGAAGATTACAAGAACACCGGGGAGCTGTTTTTT. This codes for CSVEDYKNTGELFF.

The V gene is TRBV6-5, the J gene TRBJ2-7, with a tentative D call TRBD2 (5 bases). Germline-derived CDR1 and CDR2 are MNHEY and SVGAGI. This CDR3 is 15 amino acids long. V gave up 0 bases and J gave up 5 bases, with 14 bases separating them. CDR3 bases: TGTGCCAGCAGTTACTCCGGCACGGAGGTTGACGAGCAGTACTTC. Its protein product is CASSYSGTEVDEQYF.

With regard to this clone: A read error may produce the germline difference seen at one junction end. The chain joins TRBV15 to TRBJ1-1; 7 bases match TRBD1. Per the germline V gene, CDR1 is LNHNV and CDR2 is YYDKDF (reference sequence). This CDR3 is built from 13 residues. The chain's CDR3 is CAARQGVNTEAFF. DNA of the CDR3: TGTGCCGCCAGGCAGGGGGTAAACACTGAAGCTTTCTTT.

This clone has just one count. This rearrangement joins TRBV12-5 to TRBJ2-7; maybe TRBD1 (6 bases). V lost 0 bases and J 3 bases, leaving 21 bases between the germline ends. Germline V CDR1 and CDR2: LGHNT, FRNRAP. This CDR3 comprises 18 residues. CDR3 in amino acids: CASGLVTYPRGRVYEQYF. DNA for the CDR3: TGTGCTAGTGGTTTGGTAACTTACCCCAGGGGAAGAGTCTACGAGCAGTACTTC.